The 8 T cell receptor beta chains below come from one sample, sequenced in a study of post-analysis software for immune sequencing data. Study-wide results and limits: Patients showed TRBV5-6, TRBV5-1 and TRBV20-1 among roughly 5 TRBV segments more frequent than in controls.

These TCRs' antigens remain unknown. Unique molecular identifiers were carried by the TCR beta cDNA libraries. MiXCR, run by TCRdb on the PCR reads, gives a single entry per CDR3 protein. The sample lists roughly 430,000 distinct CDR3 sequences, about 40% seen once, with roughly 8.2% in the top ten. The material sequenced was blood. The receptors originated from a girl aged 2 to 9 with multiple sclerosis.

The CDR3 DNA reads TGTGCCAGCAGCTCCCGTGTTTCTAGTGAGCAGTACTTC. Translating gives CASSSRVSSEQYF. The gene calls are TRBV7-3 and TRBJ2-7; D not resolved. CDR3 length: 13 residues. The germline V gene has CDR1 SGHTA and CDR2 FQGTGA. Trimming left V 4 bases short and J 7 bases short, with 14 bases between.

As DNA, the CDR3 is TGTGCCAGCAGCCTCGGGACAGGGCGCGACGAGCAGTACTTC. Translating gives CASSLGTGRDEQYF. This chain links TRBV12-3 or TRBV12-4 with TRBJ2-5; 9 bases are shared with TRBD1. The assigned J gene may be wrong: the sequence end matches TRBJ2-7 better. The CDR3 has 14 amino acids.

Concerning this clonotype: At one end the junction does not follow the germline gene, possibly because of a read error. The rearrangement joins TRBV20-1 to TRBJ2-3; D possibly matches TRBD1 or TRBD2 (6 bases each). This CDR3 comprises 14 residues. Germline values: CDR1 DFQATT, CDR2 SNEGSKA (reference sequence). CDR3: CSARDWRGWDTQYF. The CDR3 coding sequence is TGCAGTGCTCGAGACTGGAGGGGGTGGGATACGCAGTATTTT.

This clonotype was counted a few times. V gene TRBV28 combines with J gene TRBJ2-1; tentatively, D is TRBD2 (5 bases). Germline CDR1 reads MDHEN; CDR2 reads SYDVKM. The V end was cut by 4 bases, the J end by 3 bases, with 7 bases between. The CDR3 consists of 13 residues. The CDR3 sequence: CASSSRDYNEQFF. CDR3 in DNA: TGTGCCAGCAGTTCCCGGGACTACAATGAGCAGTTCTTC.

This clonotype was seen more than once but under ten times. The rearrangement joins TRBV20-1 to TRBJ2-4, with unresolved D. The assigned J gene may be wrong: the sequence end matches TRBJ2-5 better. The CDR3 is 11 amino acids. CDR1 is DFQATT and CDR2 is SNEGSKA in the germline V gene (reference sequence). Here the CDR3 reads CSARIAETQYF. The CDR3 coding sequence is TGCAGTGCTAGAATAGCAGAGACCCAGTACTTC.

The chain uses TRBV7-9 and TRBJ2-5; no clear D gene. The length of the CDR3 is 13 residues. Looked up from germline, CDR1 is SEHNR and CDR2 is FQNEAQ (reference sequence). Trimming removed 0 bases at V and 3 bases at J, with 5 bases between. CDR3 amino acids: CASSLALEETQYF. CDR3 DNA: TGTGCCAGCAGCTTAGCTTTGGAAGAGACCCAGTACTTC. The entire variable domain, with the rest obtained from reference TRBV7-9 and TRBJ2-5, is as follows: DTGVSQNPRHKITKRGQNVTFRCDPISEHNRLYWYRQTLGQGPEFLTYFQNEAQLEKSRLLSDRFSAERPKGSFSTLEIQRTEQGDSAMYLCASSLALEETQYFGPGTRLLVL.

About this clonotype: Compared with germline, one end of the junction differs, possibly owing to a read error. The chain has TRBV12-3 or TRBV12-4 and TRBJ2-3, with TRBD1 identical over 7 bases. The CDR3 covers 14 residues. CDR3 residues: CASSFRTGTDTEYF. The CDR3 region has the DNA TGTGCCAGCAGTTTCCGGACGGGGACAGATACGGAGTATTTT.

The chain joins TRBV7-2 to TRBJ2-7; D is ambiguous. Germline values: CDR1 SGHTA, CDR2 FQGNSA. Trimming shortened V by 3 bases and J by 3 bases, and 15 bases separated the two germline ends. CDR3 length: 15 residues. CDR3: CASSFESNSLYEQYF. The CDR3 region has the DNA TGTGCCAGCAGCTTCGAGAGCAACAGCCTCTACGAGCAGTACTTC.